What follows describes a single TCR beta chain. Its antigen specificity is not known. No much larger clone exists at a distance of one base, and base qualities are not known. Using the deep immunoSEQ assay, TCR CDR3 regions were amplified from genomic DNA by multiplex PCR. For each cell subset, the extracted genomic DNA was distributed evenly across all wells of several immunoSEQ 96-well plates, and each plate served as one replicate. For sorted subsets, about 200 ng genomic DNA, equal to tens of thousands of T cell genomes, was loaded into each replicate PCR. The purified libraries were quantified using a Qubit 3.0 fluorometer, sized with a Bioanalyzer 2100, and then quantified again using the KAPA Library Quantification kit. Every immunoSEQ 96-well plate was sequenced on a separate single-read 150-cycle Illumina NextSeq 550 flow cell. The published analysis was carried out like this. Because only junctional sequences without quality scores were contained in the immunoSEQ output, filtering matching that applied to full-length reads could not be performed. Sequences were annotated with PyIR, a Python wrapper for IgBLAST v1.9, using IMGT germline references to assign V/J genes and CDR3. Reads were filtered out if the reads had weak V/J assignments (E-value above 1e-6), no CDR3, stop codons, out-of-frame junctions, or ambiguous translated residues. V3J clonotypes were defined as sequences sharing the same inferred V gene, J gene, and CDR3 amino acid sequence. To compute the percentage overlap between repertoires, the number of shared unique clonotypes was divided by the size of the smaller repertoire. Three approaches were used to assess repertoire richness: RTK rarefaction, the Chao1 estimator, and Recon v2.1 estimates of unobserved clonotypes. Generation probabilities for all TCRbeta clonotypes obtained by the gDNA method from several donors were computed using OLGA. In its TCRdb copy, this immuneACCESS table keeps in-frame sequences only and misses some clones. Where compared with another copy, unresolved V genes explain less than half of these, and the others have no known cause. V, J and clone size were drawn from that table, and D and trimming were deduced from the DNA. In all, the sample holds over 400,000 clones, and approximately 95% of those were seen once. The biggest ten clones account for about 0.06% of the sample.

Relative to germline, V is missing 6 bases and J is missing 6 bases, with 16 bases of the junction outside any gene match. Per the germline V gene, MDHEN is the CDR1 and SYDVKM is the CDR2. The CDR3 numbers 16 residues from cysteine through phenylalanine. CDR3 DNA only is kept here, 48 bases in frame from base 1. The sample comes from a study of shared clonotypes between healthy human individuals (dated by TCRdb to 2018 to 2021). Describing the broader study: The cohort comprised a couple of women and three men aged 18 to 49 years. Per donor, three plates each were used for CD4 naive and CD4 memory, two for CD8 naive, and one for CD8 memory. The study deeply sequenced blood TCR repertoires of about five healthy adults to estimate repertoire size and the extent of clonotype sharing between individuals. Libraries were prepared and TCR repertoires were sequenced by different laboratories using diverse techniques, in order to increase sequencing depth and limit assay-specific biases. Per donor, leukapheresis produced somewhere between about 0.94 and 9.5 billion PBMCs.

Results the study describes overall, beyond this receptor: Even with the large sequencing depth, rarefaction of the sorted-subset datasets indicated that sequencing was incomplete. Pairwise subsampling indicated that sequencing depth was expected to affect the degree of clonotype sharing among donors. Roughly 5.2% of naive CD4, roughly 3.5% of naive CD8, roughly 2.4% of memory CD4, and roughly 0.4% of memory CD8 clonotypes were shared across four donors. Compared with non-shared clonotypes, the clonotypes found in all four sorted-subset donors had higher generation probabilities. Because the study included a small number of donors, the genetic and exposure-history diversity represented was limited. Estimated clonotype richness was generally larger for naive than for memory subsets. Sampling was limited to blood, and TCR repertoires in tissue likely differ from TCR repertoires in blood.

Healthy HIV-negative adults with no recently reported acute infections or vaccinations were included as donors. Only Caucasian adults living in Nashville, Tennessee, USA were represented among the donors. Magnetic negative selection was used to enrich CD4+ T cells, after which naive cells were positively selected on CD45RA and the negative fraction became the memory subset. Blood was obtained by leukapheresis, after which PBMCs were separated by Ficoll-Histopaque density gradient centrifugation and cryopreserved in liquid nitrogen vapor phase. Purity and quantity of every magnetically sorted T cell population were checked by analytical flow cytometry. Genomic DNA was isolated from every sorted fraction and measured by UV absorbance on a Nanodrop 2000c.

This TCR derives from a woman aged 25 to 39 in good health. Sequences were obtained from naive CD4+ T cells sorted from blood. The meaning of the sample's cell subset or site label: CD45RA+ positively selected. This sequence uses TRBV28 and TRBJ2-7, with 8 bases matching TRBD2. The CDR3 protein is CASSPPGGIITIEQYF. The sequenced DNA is TGTGCCAGCAGCCCTCCGGGAGGGATTATAACGATCGAGCAGTACTTC.